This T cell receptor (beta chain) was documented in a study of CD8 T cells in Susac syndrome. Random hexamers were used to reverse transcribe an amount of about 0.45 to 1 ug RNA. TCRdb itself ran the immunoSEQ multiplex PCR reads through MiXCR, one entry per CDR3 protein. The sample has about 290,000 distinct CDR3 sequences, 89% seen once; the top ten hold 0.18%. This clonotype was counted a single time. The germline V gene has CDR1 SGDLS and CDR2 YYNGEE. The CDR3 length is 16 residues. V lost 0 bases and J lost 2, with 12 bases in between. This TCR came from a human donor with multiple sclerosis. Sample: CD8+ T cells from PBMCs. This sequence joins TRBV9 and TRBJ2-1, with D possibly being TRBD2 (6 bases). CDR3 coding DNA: TGTGCCAGCAGCGTAGTGGGGGGAGTGGCCTACAATGAGCAGTTCTTC. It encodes CASSVVGGVAYNEQFF.